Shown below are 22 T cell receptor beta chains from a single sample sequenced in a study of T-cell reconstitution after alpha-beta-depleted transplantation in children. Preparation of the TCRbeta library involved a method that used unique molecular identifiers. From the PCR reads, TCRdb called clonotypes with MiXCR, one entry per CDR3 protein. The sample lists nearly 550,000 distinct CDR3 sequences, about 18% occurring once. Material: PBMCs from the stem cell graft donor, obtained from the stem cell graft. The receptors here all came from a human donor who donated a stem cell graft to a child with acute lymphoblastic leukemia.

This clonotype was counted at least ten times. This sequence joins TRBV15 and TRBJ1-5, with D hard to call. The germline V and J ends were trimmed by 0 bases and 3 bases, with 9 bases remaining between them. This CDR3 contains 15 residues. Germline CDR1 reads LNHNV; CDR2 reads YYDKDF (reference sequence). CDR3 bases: TGTGCCACCAGCAGAGATCTTGGGGTCAATCAGCCCCAGCATTTT. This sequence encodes CATSRDLGVNQPQHF. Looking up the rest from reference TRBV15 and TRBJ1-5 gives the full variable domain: DAMVIQNPRYQVTQFGKPVTLSCSQTLNHNVMYWYQQKSSQAPKLLFHYYDKDFNNEADTPDNFQSRRPNTSFCFLDIRSPGLGDTAMYLCATSRDLGVNQPQHFGDGTRLSIL.

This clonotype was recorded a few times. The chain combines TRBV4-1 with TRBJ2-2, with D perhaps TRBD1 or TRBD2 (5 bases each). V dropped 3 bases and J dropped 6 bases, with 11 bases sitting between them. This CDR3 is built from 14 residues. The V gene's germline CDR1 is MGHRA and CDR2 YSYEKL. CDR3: CASSHAPGPGELFF. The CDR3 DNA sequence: TGCGCCAGCAGCCACGCTCCGGGGCCCGGGGAGCTGTTTTTT.

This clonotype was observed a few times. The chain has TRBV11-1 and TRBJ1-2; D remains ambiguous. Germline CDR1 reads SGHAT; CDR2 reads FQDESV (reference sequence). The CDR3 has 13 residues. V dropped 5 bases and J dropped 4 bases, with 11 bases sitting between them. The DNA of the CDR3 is TGTGCCAGCAGCCGCCTCGGTCCCTATGGCTACACCTTC. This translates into CASSRLGPYGYTF.

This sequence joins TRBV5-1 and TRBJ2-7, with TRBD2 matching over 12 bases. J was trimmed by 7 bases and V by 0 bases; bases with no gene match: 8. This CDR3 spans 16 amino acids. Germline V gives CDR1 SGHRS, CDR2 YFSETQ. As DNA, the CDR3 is TGCGCCAGCAGCTTGGGGCTAGCGGGAGGGCCGGGGGAGCAGTACTTC. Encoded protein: CASSLGLAGGPGEQYF.

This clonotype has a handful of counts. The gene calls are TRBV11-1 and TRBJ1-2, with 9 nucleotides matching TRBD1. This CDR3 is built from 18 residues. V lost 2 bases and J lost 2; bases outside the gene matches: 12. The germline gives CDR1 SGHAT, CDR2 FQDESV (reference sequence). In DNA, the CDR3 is TGTGCCAGCAGCTTATTTGCCTGGACAGGGGAAAGCAACTATGGCTACACCTTC. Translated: CASSLFAWTGESNYGYTF.

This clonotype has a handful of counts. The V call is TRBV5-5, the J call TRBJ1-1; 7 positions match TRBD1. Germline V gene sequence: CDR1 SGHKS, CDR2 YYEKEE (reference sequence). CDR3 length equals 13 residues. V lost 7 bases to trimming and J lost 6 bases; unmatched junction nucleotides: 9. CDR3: CASGSQGVAEAFF. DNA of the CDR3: TGTGCCAGCGGATCTCAGGGGGTGGCTGAAGCTTTCTTT.

CDR3 in amino acids: CASSLLEGFGGETQYF. The CDR3, as DNA: TGTGCCAGCAGCTTGTTAGAAGGGTTTGGGGGAGAGACCCAGTACTTC. The rearrangement joins TRBV7-7 to TRBJ2-5; D tentatively fits TRBD1 or TRBD2 (5 bases each). Per the germline V gene, CDR1 is SSHAT and CDR2 is FNYEAQ (reference sequence). Deletions cut 3 bases from V and 4 bases from J, with 18 bases between. The CDR3 has 16 amino acids.

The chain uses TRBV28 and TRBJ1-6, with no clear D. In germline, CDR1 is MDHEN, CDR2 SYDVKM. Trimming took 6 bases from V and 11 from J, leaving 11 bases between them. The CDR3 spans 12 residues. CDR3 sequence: CASSVFQPPLHF. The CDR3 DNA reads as TGTGCCAGCAGCGTTTTTCAGCCACCCCTCCACTTT.

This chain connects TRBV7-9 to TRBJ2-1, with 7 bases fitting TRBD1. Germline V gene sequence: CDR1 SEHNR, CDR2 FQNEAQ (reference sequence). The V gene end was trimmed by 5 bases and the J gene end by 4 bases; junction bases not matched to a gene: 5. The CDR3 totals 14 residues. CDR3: CASSPRQGYNEQFF. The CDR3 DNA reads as TGTGCCAGCAGCCCGCGACAGGGATACAATGAGCAGTTCTTC. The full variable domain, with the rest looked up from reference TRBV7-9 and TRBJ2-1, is DTGVSQNPRHKITKRGQNVTFRCDPISEHNRLYWYRQTLGQGPEFLTYFQNEAQLEKSRLLSDRFSAERPKGSFSTLEIQRTEQGDSAMYLCASSPRQGYNEQFFGPGTRLTVL.

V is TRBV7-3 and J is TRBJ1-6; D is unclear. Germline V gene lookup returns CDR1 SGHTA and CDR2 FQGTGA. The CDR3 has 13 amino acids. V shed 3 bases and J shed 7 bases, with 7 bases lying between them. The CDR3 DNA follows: TGTGCCAGCAGCTTCGGGCAGAATTCACCCCTCCACTTT. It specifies CASSFGQNSPLHF.

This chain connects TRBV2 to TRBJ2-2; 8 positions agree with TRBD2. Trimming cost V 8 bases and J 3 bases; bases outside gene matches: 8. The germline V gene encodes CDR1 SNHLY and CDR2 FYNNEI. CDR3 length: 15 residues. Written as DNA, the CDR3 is TGTGCCAGCCGGACTAGCCTAGAATACACCGGGGAGCTGTTTTTT. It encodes CASRTSLEYTGELFF.

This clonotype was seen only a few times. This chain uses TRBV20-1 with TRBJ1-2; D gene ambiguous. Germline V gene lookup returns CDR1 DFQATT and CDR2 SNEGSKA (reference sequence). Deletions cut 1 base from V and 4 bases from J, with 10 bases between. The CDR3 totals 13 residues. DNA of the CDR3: TGCAGTGCTAGAGGGCGGAATTCCTATGGCTACACCTTC. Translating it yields CSARGRNSYGYTF.

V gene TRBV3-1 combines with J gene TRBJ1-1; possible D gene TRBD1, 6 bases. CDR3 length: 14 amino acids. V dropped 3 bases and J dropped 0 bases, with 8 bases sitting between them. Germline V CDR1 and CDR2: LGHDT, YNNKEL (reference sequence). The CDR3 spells CASSHRQVNTEAFF. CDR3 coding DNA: TGTGCCAGCAGCCATAGACAGGTGAACACTGAAGCTTTCTTT.

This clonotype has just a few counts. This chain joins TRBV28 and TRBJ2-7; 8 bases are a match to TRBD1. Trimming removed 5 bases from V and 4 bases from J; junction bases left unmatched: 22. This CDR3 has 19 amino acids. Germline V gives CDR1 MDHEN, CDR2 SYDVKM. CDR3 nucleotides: TGTGCCAGCAGTGCTTTCCCCACCGGGACAGGCCTCCCTAGGTACGAGCAGTACTTC. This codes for CASSAFPTGTGLPRYEQYF.

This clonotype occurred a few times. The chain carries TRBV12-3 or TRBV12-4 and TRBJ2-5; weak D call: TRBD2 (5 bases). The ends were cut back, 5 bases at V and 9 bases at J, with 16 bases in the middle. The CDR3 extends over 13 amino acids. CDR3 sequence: CASSTPAAGAQYF. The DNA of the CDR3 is TGTGCCAGCAGTACTCCCGCCGCCGGGGCCCAGTACTTC.

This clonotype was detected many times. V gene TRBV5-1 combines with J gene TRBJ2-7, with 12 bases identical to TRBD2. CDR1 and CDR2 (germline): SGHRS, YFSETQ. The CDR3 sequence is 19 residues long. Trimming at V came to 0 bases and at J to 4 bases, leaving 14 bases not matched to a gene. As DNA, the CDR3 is TGCGCCAGCAGCTTGGCAGCTAGCGGGAGGGCCCTCAACGGGTACGAGCAGTACTTC. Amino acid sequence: CASSLAASGRALNGYEQYF. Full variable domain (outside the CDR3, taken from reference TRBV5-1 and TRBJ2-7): KAGVTQTPRYLIKTRGQQVTLSCSPISGHRSVSWYQQTPGQGLQFLFEYFSETQRNKGNFPGRFSGRQFSNSRSEMNVSTLELGDSALYLCASSLAASGRALNGYEQYFGPGTRLTVT.

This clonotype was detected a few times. The DNA for the CDR3 is TGCGCCAGCAGTGATGTTCCGCCCGTTGAGCAGTTCTTC. The encoded protein is CASSDVPPVEQFF. The chain couples TRBV10-1 to TRBJ2-1; D not certain. The germline V gene encodes CDR1 WNHNN and CDR2 SYGVQD (reference sequence). The CDR3 is 13 amino acids. Trimming left V 3 bases short and J 9 bases short, with 12 bases between.

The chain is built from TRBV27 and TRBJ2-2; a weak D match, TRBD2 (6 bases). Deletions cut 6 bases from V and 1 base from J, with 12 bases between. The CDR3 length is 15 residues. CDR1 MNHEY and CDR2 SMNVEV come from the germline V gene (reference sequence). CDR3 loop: CASSLLRENTGELFF. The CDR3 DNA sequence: TGTGCCAGCAGCTTGTTGCGGGAGAACACCGGGGAGCTGTTTTTT.

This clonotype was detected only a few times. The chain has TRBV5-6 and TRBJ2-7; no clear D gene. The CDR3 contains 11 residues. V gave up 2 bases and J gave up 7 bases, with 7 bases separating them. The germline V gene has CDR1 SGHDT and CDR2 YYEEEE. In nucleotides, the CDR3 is TGTGCCAGCAGCTTACGTCGGGAGCAGTACTTC. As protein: CASSLRREQYF.

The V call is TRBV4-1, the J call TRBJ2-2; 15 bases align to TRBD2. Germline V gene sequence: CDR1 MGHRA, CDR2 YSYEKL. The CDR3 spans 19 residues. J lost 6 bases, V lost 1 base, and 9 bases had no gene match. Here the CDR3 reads CASSQVGLAGGPSPGELFF. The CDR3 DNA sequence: TGCGCCAGCAGCCAAGTTGGACTAGCGGGAGGGCCGAGCCCCGGGGAGCTGTTTTTT.

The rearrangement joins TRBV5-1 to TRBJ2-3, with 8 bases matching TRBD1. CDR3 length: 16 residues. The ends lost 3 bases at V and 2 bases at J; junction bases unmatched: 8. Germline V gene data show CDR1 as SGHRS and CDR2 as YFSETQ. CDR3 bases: TGCGCCAGCAGCTCAATCTTGGACAGGGTCACAGATACGCAGTATTTT. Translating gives CASSSILDRVTDTQYF.

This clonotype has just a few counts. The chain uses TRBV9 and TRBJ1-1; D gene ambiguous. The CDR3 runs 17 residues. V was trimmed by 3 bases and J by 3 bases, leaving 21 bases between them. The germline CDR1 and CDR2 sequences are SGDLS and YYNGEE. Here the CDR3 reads CASSDPGTTRRDTEAFF. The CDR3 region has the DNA TGTGCCAGCAGCGATCCGGGAACCACCCGGAGGGACACTGAAGCTTTCTTT.